This record concerns one T cell receptor beta chain sequence. Antigen unknown. This sample is part of a study of Tregs in tolerant kidney transplant recipients. Study-level results: The most relevant donor-specific Treg TCRbeta repertoire apparently came from expansion with activated donor B cells. Some patients' samples used different primers over time, so nucleotide sequences weren't comparable.

This CDR3 contains 17 residues. Germline V gene sequence: CDR1 MGHRA, CDR2 YSYEKL. Trimming at V came to 3 bases and at J to 0 bases, leaving 7 bases not matched to a gene. Libraries were prepared by immunoSEQ multiplex PCR; TCRdb keeps only in-frame clonotypes and omits some of them. Here the sample spans some 21,000 clones, over 70% being singletons. Related graft donors supplied nonmyeloablative bone marrow transplants, and mixed chimerism was transient. The receptor was isolated from a human patient who received a combined kidney and bone marrow transplant. A subset of T cells may come from the graft donor. Sequenced material: CD8+ T cells from blood (PBMCs), taken 6 months after the transplant. V is TRBV4-1 and J is TRBJ1-1; 10 bases agree with TRBD1. CDR3 protein: CASSQAGTGVMNTEAFF. CDR3 bases: TGCGCCAGCAGCCAGGCCGGGACAGGGGTAATGAACACTGAAGCTTTCTTT.